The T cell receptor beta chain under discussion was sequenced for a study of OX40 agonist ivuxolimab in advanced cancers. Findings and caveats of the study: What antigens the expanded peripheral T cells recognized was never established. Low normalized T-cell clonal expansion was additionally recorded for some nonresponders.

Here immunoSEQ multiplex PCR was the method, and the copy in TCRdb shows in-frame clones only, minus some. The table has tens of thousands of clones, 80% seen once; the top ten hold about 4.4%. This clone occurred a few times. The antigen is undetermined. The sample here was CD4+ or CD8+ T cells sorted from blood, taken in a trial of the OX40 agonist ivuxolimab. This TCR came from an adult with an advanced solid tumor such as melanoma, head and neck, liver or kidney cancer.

The CDR3 reads CASSHGRLDGVGRGYTF. The CDR3 nucleotides read TGCGCCAGCAGCCACGGGCGCCTTGACGGCGTGGGCAGGGGCTACACCTTC. This chain connects TRBV4-3 to TRBJ1-2; D is undetermined. The germline V and J ends were trimmed by 3 bases and 8 bases, with 25 bases remaining between them. The CDR3 consists of 17 residues. The germline CDR1 and CDR2 sequences are LGHNA and YSLEER.